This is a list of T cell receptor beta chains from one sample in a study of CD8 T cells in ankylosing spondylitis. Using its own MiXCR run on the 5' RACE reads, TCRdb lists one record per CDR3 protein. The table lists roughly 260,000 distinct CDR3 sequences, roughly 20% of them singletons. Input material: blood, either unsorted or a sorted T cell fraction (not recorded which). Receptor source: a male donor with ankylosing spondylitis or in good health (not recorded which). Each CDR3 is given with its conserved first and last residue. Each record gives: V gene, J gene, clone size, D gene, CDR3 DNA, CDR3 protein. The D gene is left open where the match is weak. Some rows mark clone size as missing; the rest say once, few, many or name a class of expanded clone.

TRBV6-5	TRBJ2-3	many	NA	TGTGCCAGCAGTTACTCTGGCGGGGAAGCAGATACGCAGTATTTT	CASSYSGGEADTQYF
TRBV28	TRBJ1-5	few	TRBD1	TGTGCCAGCAGGCCAGGGGGAACAAATCAGCCCCAGCATTTT	CASRPGGTNQPQHF
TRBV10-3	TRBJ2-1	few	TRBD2	TGTGCCATCAGTGACGGGACTAGCGGGAGGAGCGATGAGCAGTTCTTC	CAISDGTSGRSDEQFF
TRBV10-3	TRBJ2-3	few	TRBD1	TGTGCCTCGGGGCTGGCACAGGGGGAAACAGATACGCAGTATTTT	CASGLAQGETDTQYF
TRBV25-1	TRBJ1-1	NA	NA	TGTGCCAGCTTGGGACACTCGAACACTGAAGCTTTCTTT	CASLGHSNTEAFF
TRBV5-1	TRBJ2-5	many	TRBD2	TGCGCCAGCAGCTTGAGGCTAGCGGAACAAGAGACCCAGTACTTC	CASSLRLAEQETQYF
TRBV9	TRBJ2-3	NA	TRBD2	TGTGGCAGCAGCCTAGCGGGAGCGGGCACAGATACGCAGTATTTT	CGSSLAGAGTDTQYF
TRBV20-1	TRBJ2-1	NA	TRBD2	TGCAGTGCCACAGCGACTAGCGGGAGCAATGAGCAGTTCTTC	CSATATSGSNEQFF
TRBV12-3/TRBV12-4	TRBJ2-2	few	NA	TGTGCCAGCAGTTTTGGTACAGGGAACACCGGGGAGCTGTTTTTT	CASSFGTGNTGELFF
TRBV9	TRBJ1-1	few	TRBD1	TGTGCCAGCAGCAGACAGGGGGAGGGCACTGAAGCTTTCTTT	CASSRQGEGTEAFF
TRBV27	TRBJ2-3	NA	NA	TGTGCCAGCAGCCCGAGCGGAGTCCTCACAGATACGCAGTATTTT	CASSPSGVLTDTQYF
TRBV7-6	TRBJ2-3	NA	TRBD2	TGTGCCAGCAGCTCGACTGCGGGGGGGCTGTTAGATACGCAGTATTTT	CASSSTAGGLLDTQYF
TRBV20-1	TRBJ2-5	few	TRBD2	TGCGGGGGACGGGGGGGACGAGAGACCCAGTACTTC	CGGRGGRETQYF
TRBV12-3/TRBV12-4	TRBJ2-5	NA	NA	TGTGCCAGCAGTTTAGTCGGCCGGGGGAGAGAGACCCAGTACTTC	CASSLVGRGRETQYF
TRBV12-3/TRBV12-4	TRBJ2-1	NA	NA	TGTGCCAGCAGTCTCAGTAACAATGAGCAGTTCTTC	CASSLSNNEQFF
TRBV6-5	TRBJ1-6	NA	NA	TGTGCCAGCAGTTACGGACCGGGGGGCAAAGGGGACTCACCCCTCCACTTT	CASSYGPGGKGDSPLHF
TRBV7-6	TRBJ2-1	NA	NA	TGTGCCAGCAGTTCTCGGGGCGGGAGAAAGGGGGATGAGCAGTTCTTC	CASSSRGGRKGDEQFF
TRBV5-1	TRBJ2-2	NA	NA	TGCGCCAGCAGCTTGAGCGTGCCTGACACCGGGGAGCTGTTTTTT	CASSLSVPDTGELFF
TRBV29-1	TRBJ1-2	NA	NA	TGCAGCGTGAGGGACCCCCGGGCGGGCTATGGCTACACCTTC	CSVRDPRAGYGYTF
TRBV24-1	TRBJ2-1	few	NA	TGTGCCACCAGTGTATCCAGTAACAATGAGCAGTTCTTC	CATSVSSNNEQFF
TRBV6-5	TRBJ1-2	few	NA	TGTGCCAGCAGTTACTCGAGGGAGGACACATATGGCTACACCTTC	CASSYSREDTYGYTF
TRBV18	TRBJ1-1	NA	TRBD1	TGTGCCAGCTCGCGCCGGGACAGGAGTTCTGACACTGAAGCTTTCTTT	CASSRRDRSSDTEAFF